The 15 T cell receptor beta chains presented below share a single source sample, sequenced in a study of T cell repertoires in cytomegalovirus infection. No antigen has been assigned to these receptors. TCRdb ran MiXCR on the reads and lists one entry per CDR3 protein. The sample lists around 540,000 distinct CDR3 sequences, about 33% occurring once. This sample comprised cultured PBMCs, obtained from culture after CMV antigen stimulation. The receptors were gathered from a human donor in good health (CMV status not recorded). Some clones in this sample may be carry-over from other donors' samples.

This clonotype was seen more than once but under ten times. The chain carries TRBV19 and TRBJ1-2, with D possibly being TRBD1 (6 bases). CDR1 LNHDA and CDR2 SQIVND come from the germline V gene (reference sequence). The CDR3 sequence is 12 residues long. The CDR3 loop is CSIQGNRVGYTF. CDR3 nucleotide sequence: TGTTCCATTCAGGGGAATAGAGTTGGCTACACCTTC. Drawing the rest from reference TRBV19 and TRBJ1-2, the complete variable domain is DGGITQSPKYLFRKEGQNVTLSCEQNLNHDAMYWYRQDPGQGLRLIYYSQIVNDFQKGDIAEGYSVSREKKESFPLTVTSAQKNPTAFYLCSIQGNRVGYTFGSGTRLTVV.

This clonotype was observed many times. This chain joins TRBV7-2 and TRBJ2-3, with D possibly TRBD1 on 5 matching bases. This CDR3 comprises 16 residues. CDR1 and CDR2 from the germline V gene are SGHTA and FQGNSA. Trimming took 5 bases from V and 5 from J, leaving 20 bases between them. CDR3 in DNA: TGTGCCAGCAGCCCCTCCCTTAGGGGTGAGAAAGATACGCAGTATTTT. Translation gives CASSPSLRGEKDTQYF. Full variable domain (outside the CDR3, taken from reference TRBV7-2 and TRBJ2-3): GAGVSQSPSNKVTEKGKDVELRCDPISGHTALYWYRQSLGQGLEFLIYFQGNSAPDKSGLPSDRFSAERTGGSVSTLTIQRTQQEDSAVYLCASSPSLRGEKDTQYFGPGTRLTVL.

This chain links TRBV6-2 or TRBV6-3 with TRBJ2-7; 11 bases agree with TRBD2. Germline V gives CDR1 MNHEY, CDR2 SVGEGT. The CDR3 has 13 amino acids. The trim removed 6 bases at V and 3 bases at J, leaving 1 base unmatched. CDR3: CASRGLAVYEQYV. CDR3 in DNA: TGTGCCAGCAGGGGACTAGCGGTCTACGAGCAGTACGTC.

The chain joins TRBV28 to TRBJ1-3; D is unresolved. Per germline, CDR1 MDHEN and CDR2 SYDVKM. V was pared by 6 bases and J by 8 bases, with 11 bases between. This CDR3 is built from 12 residues. The CDR3 spells CASSGGFHTIYF. Written as DNA, the CDR3 is TGTGCCAGCAGCGGCGGGTTCCACACCATATATTTT.

This clonotype appeared a few times. CDR3 sequence: CASSINGQINTEAFF. The CDR3 coding sequence is TGTGCCAGCAGCATAAACGGACAGATAAACACTGAAGCTTTCTTT. This rearrangement joins TRBV11-3 to TRBJ1-1; a weak D match, TRBD1 (6 bases). Germline loops: CDR1 SGHNT, CDR2 YENEEA. The CDR3 is 15 amino acids. The V end was cut by 5 bases, the J end by 2 bases, with 15 bases between.

The sample holds a few counts of this clonotype. The V gene is TRBV12-3 or TRBV12-4, the J gene TRBJ1-2, with D possibly being TRBD1 (5 bases). Trimming cost V 6 bases and J 2 bases, with 19 bases left between them. CDR3 length: 16 residues. DNA for the CDR3: TGTGCCAGCAGCCTAAGAACGGGGCTACTCAACTATGGCTACACCTTC. This gives the protein CASSLRTGLLNYGYTF.

The chain is built from TRBV7-4 and TRBJ2-2; 7 positions match TRBD2. The germline V gene encodes CDR1 SGHVT and CDR2 SQSDAQ. The trim removed 1 base at V and 2 bases at J, leaving 4 bases unmatched. The CDR3 covers 16 residues. The CDR3: CASSLGSSGNTGELFF. CDR3 DNA: TGTGCCAGCAGCTTAGGTTCTAGCGGAAACACCGGGGAGCTGTTTTTT.

The V and J genes are TRBV10-3 and TRBJ1-6, with TRBD1 matching 7 bases. The CDR3 sequence is 16 residues long. V was pared by 2 bases and J by 10 bases, with 11 bases of the junction left unmatched. Germline lookup yields CDR1 ENHRY and CDR2 SYGVKD. CDR3 nucleotides: TGTGCCATCAGTGAGGAATTGGGACAGATGGGCTCACCCCTCCACTTT. Protein product: CAISEELGQMGSPLHF.

Note on this clonotype: A read error may explain this, as a much larger clone is one base away. The chain combines TRBV12-3 or TRBV12-4 with TRBJ1-5; tentative D call: TRBD1 (5 bases). CDR3 length: 15 residues. V gave up 2 bases and J gave up 2 bases, with 10 bases separating them. The CDR3 DNA reads TGTGCCAGCAGTTTAAGGGGCGCCGGCAATCAGCCCCAGCATTTT. It is translated as CASSLRGAGNQPQHF.

This sequence joins TRBV6-2 or TRBV6-3 and TRBJ2-7, with D hard to call. CDR3 length equals 15 residues. Germline lookup yields CDR1 MNHEY and CDR2 SVGEGT. V was shortened by 4 bases and J by 2 bases, with 15 bases between the two germline ends. DNA for the CDR3: TGTGCCAGCAGTTCTACGGATCGTGCTCCCTACGAGCAGTACTTC. It yields the protein CASSSTDRAPYEQYF.

There are a few counts of this clonotype. The gene calls are TRBV29-1 and TRBJ1-5; D is ambiguous. The CDR3 covers 13 residues. The V gene's germline CDR1 is SQVTM and CDR2 ANQGSEA. V lost 3 bases and J lost 0, with 6 bases in between. The CDR3 nucleotides read TGCAGCGTTGAGGAGAATAGCAATCAGCCCCAGCATTTT. Protein sequence: CSVEENSNQPQHF. The full variable domain, completed using reference TRBV29-1 and TRBJ1-5, is SAVISQKPSRDICQRGTSLTIQCQVDSQVTMMFWYRQQPGQSLTLIATANQGSEATYESGFVIDKFPISRPNLTFSTLTVSNMSPEDSSIYLCSVEENSNQPQHFGDGTRLSIL.

In DNA, the CDR3 is TGTGCCAGCAGCGTAACACTTACCCCCCACCAAAAACAGCCCCAGCATTTT. Translating gives CASSVTLTPHQKQPQHF. This chain links TRBV9 with TRBJ1-5; D is undetermined. This CDR3 comprises 17 residues. V was trimmed by 1 base and J by 7 bases, leaving 21 bases between them. Per the germline V gene, CDR1 is SGDLS and CDR2 is YYNGEE.

The chain links TRBV20-1 to TRBJ2-6, with 9 bases aligning to TRBD1. The germline CDR1 and CDR2 sequences are DFQATT and SNEGSKA (reference sequence). With V trimmed by 3 bases and J by 4 bases, 13 bases remained unmatched. This CDR3 region has 18 residues. CDR3 sequence: CSARGQGPYPPGANVLTF. CDR3 nucleotide sequence: TGCAGTGCTAGGGGACAGGGTCCCTACCCTCCCGGGGCCAACGTCCTGACTTTC.

The V call is TRBV20-1, the J call TRBJ2-2; D gene unclear. V lost 1 base and J 5 bases, leaving 17 bases between the germline ends. This CDR3 comprises 16 residues. Looked up from germline, CDR1 is DFQATT and CDR2 is SNEGSKA (reference sequence). The CDR3 bases are TGCAGTGCTAGAGCCGGTCTAGTGGGGATGACCGGGGAGCTGTTTTTT. Residues: CSARAGLVGMTGELFF.

There are a few counts of this clonotype. This chain links TRBV19 with TRBJ2-1; 12 bases map to TRBD2. From germline, CDR1 is LNHDA and CDR2 SQIVND (reference sequence). V dropped 7 bases and J dropped 5; count of bases not matched to a gene: 6. CDR3 length: 15 residues. The CDR3 nucleotides are TGTGCCAGTAAACCGGGACTAGCGGGTAACAATGAGCAGTTCTTC. It translates to CASKPGLAGNNEQFF.